The clone carrying this TCR beta chain came up once. V was pared by 2 bases and J by 7 bases, with 4 bases of the junction left unmatched. The germline V gene encodes CDR1 SGDLS and CDR2 YYNGEE. This CDR3 has 15 residues. The sample comes from a study of cytomegalovirus exposure and HLA in healthy donors. This PCR relied on a set of 60 Vbeta primers and 13 Jbeta primers. Profiling relied on immunoSEQ multiplex PCR, and the TCRdb table lists in-frame clones only, not all of them. Among just over 150,000 clones listed, approximately 80% were seen once. The chain combines TRBV9 with TRBJ2-2; TRBD1 aligns across 11 bases. What was sequenced was PBMCs. The TCR comes from a male donor in good health and CMV-seropositive. DNA of the CDR3: TGTGCCAGCAGCGTTAGGACAGGGGGCATCGGGGAGCTGTTTTTT. It translates to CASSVRTGGIGELFF.